This T cell receptor (beta chain) was recovered during a study of blood T cell repertoires in COVID-19. Across the study: Researchers got acute and convalescent COVID-19 samples from the United States, Italy and Spain. The cDNA or gDNA used as material had been derived from T cells, B-cell-depleted T cells, or PBMCs.

This clone came up once. CDR3 length equals 13 residues. Trimming at V came to 11 bases and at J to 0 bases, leaving 6 bases not matched to a gene. Germline assignment: CDR1 ENHRY and CDR2 SYGVKD. The protocol was immunoSEQ multiplex PCR, while the TCRdb copy is restricted to in-frame clones and leaves out a portion. This table holds about 180,000 clones, approximately 90% found once. The rearrangement uses TRBV10-3 and TRBJ1-1; 7 bases line up with TRBD1. Sequenced input: peripheral blood. This TCR came from a woman in her forties or fifties with acute or convalescent COVID-19. The CDR3 loop reads CASQTGLNTEAFF. The DNA of the CDR3 is TGTGCCTCACAGACAGGGCTGAACACTGAAGCTTTCTTT.